This section outlines one T cell receptor beta chain sequence together with its context. Reverse transcription of roughly 0.5 to 1 ug RNA was performed with random hexamers. TCRdb independently ran MiXCR on the immunoSEQ multiplex PCR reads; one entry per CDR3 protein. Of fewer than 100,000 distinct CDR3 sequences listed, roughly nine tenths are singletons. These data belong to a study of CD8 T cells in Susac syndrome. Sequencing was performed on CD8+ T cells from PBMCs. This sequence was found in a human donor with multiple sclerosis.

CDR3: CASSLADAEAFF. CDR3 coding DNA: TGTGCCAGCAGCTTGGCGGACGCTGAAGCTTTCTTT. V usage is TRBV7-9 and J usage is TRBJ1-1; D is uncertain. This CDR3 contains 12 residues. Trimming shortened V by 3 bases and J by 6 bases, and 8 bases separated the two germline ends. Germline CDR1 reads SEHNR; CDR2 reads FQNEAQ (reference sequence). The full variable domain, in which reference TRBV7-9 and TRBJ1-1 provide the parts outside the CDR3, is DTGVSQNPRHKITKRGQNVTFRCDPISEHNRLYWYRQTLGQGPEFLTYFQNEAQLEKSRLLSDRFSAERPKGSFSTLEIQRTEQGDSAMYLCASSLADAEAFFGQGTRLTVV.